The clone carrying this T cell receptor (beta chain) was found a few times. The data stem from a study of T-cell memory formation after mild COVID-19. Overall study: TCR clusters mostly belonged to single donors.

Germline-derived CDR1 and CDR2 are DFQATT and SNEGSKA (reference sequence). This CDR3 contains 15 residues. Trimming cost V 0 bases and J 2 bases, with 14 bases left between them. TCRdb used MiXCR to reprocess the 5' RACE reads, holding one entry per CDR3 protein. The repertoire holds more than 110,000 distinct CDR3 sequences, with approximately 25% as singletons. The sequenced sample was PBMCs or a T cell subset sorted from them (not recorded which). This chain joins TRBV20-1 and TRBJ2-7; D gene uncertain. This clonotype was obtained from an adult woman who had mild COVID-19 (a few samples of this study predate the infection). Cell type and time point are not known. CDR3 region: CSARDLVEQAYEQYF. Here the CDR3 DNA reads TGCAGTGCTAGAGACCTAGTGGAACAAGCCTACGAGCAGTACTTC.